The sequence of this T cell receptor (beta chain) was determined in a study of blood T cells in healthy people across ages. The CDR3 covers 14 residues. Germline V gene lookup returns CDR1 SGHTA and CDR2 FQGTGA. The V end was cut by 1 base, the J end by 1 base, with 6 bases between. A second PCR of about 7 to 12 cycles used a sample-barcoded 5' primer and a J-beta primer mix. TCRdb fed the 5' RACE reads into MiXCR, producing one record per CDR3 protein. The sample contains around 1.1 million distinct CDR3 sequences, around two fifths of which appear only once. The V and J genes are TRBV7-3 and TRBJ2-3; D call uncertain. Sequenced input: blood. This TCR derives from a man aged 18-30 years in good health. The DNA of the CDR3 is TGTGCCAGCAGCTTAAGTCATCGCACAGATACGCAGTATTTT. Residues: CASSLSHRTDTQYF.